Detailed here is one TCR beta chain. Its antigen remains unknown. This sample is drawn from a study of T cells in Graves' hyperthyroidism and ophthalmopathy. Germline-derived CDR1 and CDR2 are DFQATT and SNEGSKA (reference sequence). Trimming cost V 3 bases and J 5 bases, with 10 bases left between them. The CDR3 has 12 residues. General study findings and limits: Ophthalmopathy got predicted by the model a median roughly 6.4 months before its onset. A model built on 13 V-J features separated ophthalmopathy from stable hyperthyroidism. Expanded thyroid clonotypes (above 0.001) were mostly also found in blood.

The investigators amplified TCR beta CDR3 regions from RNA transcripts. HTBI primers were employed in a first-round RT-PCR of the TCR CDR3. Via MiXCR, TCRdb re-called the multiplex PCR reads, giving one row per CDR3 protein. This table holds hundreds of thousands of distinct CDR3 sequences, about 45% found once. Clinical symptoms, serum thyroxine and TRAb, thyroid ultrasound and orbital computed tomography together formed the diagnostic basis. This sequence originates from an adult man with Graves' disease, either hyperthyroidism or ophthalmopathy (not recorded which). Sequencing was performed on peripheral blood or thyroid tissue (not recorded which). The rearrangement uses TRBV20-1 and TRBJ2-5; D may be TRBD2 (6 bases). The CDR3 here is CSASGSLETQYF. The CDR3, as DNA: TGCAGTGCTAGCGGGAGTCTGGAGACCCAGTACTTC.